This T cell receptor beta chain originates from a study of T cells in Graves' hyperthyroidism and ophthalmopathy. Using RNA transcripts as the source, TCR beta CDR3 regions were amplified. The HTBI primer set was used in a first-round RT-PCR of the TCR CDR3. MiXCR, run by TCRdb on the multiplex PCR reads, gives a single entry per CDR3 protein. The table has over 300,000 distinct CDR3 sequences, roughly 14% seen once. This clonotype was counted between two and nine times. There are 13 residues in the CDR3. Germline loops: CDR1 MNHNS, CDR2 SASEGT. V lost 8 bases, J lost 7 bases, and 17 bases lay in between.

The chain employs TRBV6-1 and TRBJ2-5, with D possibly being TRBD1 or TRBD2 (6 bases each). Sequencing input: blood. This TCR derives from a woman aged 55-69 years with Graves' hyperthyroidism. CDR3 coding DNA: TGTGCCAGCGGGGGGCCGGCGCGGGGGACCCAGTACTTC. This codes for CASGGPARGTQYF.